The subject of this entry is one TCR beta chain. This sample is part of a study of cytomegalovirus exposure and HLA in healthy donors. The protocol was immunoSEQ multiplex PCR, while the TCRdb copy is restricted to in-frame clones and leaves out a portion. Here the sample spans under 300,000 clones, nearly 90% being singletons. Germline CDR1 reads SEHNR; CDR2 reads FQNEAQ (reference sequence). The CDR3 is made up of 15 amino acids. V shed 3 bases and J 8 bases; nucleotides not matched to a gene: 7. The receptor comes from a woman aged 18-29 years in good health and CMV-seronegative. The J gene is TRBJ1-4, the V gene TRBV7-9; TRBD1 matches at 9 bases. Sequencing was performed on PBMCs. CDR3 amino acids: CASSFGQGWNEKLFF. CDR3 in DNA: TGTGCCAGCAGCTTCGGACAGGGGTGGAACGAAAAACTGTTTTTT.